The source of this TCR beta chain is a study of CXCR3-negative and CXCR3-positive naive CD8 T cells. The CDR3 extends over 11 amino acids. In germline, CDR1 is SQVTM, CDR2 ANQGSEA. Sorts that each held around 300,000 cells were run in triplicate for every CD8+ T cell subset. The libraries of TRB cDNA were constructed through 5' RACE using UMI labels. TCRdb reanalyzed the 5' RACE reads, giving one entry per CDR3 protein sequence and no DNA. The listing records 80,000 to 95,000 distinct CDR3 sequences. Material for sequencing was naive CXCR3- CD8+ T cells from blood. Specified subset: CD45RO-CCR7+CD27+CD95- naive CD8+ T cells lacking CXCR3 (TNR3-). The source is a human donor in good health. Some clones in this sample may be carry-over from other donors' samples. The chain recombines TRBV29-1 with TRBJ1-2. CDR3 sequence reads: CSVWWSYGYTF.